A single sample is the source of the 9 T cell receptor beta chains below, sequenced in a study of blood T cell repertoires in COVID-19. The data were produced by immunoSEQ multiplex PCR, yet TCRdb's version contains in-frame clones alone and is incomplete. This table has around 300,000 clones, around 85% appearing once. Sequenced: peripheral blood. Receptors were obtained from a woman aged 45-65 years with active or convalescent COVID-19.

This chain joins TRBV15 and TRBJ1-2, with a weak D call TRBD1 (5 bases). The CDR3 consists of 18 residues. The germline V gene has CDR1 LNHNV and CDR2 YYDKDF (reference sequence). V lost 1 base and J 1 base, leaving 19 bases between the germline ends. The CDR3 sequence is CATSRVFDRTTFNYGYTF. The CDR3 coding sequence is TGTGCCACCAGCAGAGTTTTTGACAGAACGACCTTTAACTATGGCTACACCTTC. The full variable domain, in which reference TRBV15 and TRBJ1-2 provide the parts outside the CDR3, is DAMVIQNPRYQVTQFGKPVTLSCSQTLNHNVMYWYQQKSSQAPKLLFHYYDKDFNNEADTPDNFQSRRPNTSFCFLDIRSPGLGDTAMYLCATSRVFDRTTFNYGYTFGSGTRLTVV.

The chain links TRBV28 to TRBJ1-5; possibly TRBD1 for D (5 bases). V was trimmed by 8 bases and J by 7 bases, leaving 12 bases between them. CDR3 size: 12 residues. Germline V CDR1 and CDR2: MDHEN, SYDVKM. The CDR3 spells CASQSGIQPQHF. CDR3 coding DNA: TGTGCCAGCCAATCAGGGATACAGCCCCAGCATTTT.

The V and J genes are TRBV4-1 and TRBJ1-6; D unresolved. Per the germline V gene, CDR1 is MGHRA and CDR2 is YSYEKL. Trimming shortened V by 3 bases and J by 0 bases, and 12 bases separated the two germline ends. This CDR3 is built from 17 residues. For the CDR3, the DNA is TGCGCCAGCAGCCAGACATTAGAGAGCTCCTATAATTCACCCCTCCACTTT. It is translated as CASSQTLESSYNSPLHF.

CDR3 in DNA: TGCGCCAGCAGCGGCCAGTCGCCCCTTCCCCAAGAGACCCAGTACTTC. Protein: CASSGQSPLPQETQYF. This sequence joins TRBV5-1 and TRBJ2-5; D remains ambiguous. The CDR3 is 16 residues long. Trimming stripped 4 bases from V and 1 base from J, with 17 bases between. Germline V gives CDR1 SGHRS, CDR2 YFSETQ.

The chain is built from TRBV14 and TRBJ1-6, with 7 bases that match TRBD1. Per germline, CDR1 SGHDN and CDR2 FVKESK. The trim removed 1 base at V and 7 bases at J, leaving 4 bases unmatched. The CDR3 runs to 15 residues. The chain's CDR3 is CASSQARGLNSPLHF. As DNA, the CDR3 is TGTGCCAGCAGCCAAGCAAGGGGGCTGAATTCACCCCTCCACTTT.

The chain links TRBV7-9 to TRBJ1-2; 8 bases are a match to TRBD1. This CDR3 spans 17 amino acids. V was pared by 5 bases and J by 1 base, with 12 bases of the junction left unmatched. CDR1 is SEHNR and CDR2 is FQNEAQ in the germline V gene (reference sequence). CDR3 residues: CASSASYGTGYNYGYTF. The CDR3 DNA reads TGTGCCAGCAGCGCGAGTTACGGGACAGGCTATAACTATGGCTACACCTTC.

The chain joins TRBV6-1 to TRBJ1-5, with D unclear. The CDR3 is 16 residues long. V was clipped by 1 base and J by 5 bases, with 15 bases between them. Per the germline V gene, CDR1 is MNHNS and CDR2 is SASEGT. CDR3 residues: CASSEVPTGLDQPQHF. DNA for the CDR3: TGTGCCAGCAGTGAAGTCCCGACGGGATTGGATCAGCCCCAGCATTTT.

The chain carries TRBV6-1 and TRBJ1-2; 9 nucleotides line up with TRBD1. Per germline, CDR1 MNHNS and CDR2 SASEGT. This CDR3 contains 14 residues. The J segment lost 8 bases and the V segment lost 0 bases, leaving 4 bases of the junction unmatched. The CDR3 bases are TGTGCCAGCAGTGAAGCGATTACAGGGGGCGGCTACACCTTC. This codes for CASSEAITGGGYTF.

The chain recombines TRBV11-3 with TRBJ2-1, with 11 bases fitting TRBD2. J was trimmed by 9 bases and V by 5 bases; bases with no gene match: 6. The CDR3 length is 14 residues. Per the germline V gene, CDR1 is SGHNT and CDR2 is YENEEA. The CDR3 region has the DNA TGTGCCAGCAGCAATAGCGGGAGGGAGGTTGAGCAGTTCTTC. Translation: CASSNSGREVEQFF.